The 30 T cell receptor beta chains listed next were all sequenced from one sample in a study of cytomegalovirus exposure and HLA in healthy donors. The PCR employed 60 Vbeta primers together with 13 Jbeta primers. Method: immunoSEQ multiplex PCR; TCRdb's copy keeps in-frame clones and lacks some. The repertoire holds 80,000 or so clones, with 75% to 85% as singletons. The sample consisted of PBMCs. Every receptor here comes from a man aged 35-49 years in good health and CMV-seronegative.

The V call is TRBV6-1, the J call TRBJ1-6; no definite D call. V dropped 6 bases and J dropped 6 bases, with 12 bases sitting between them. Per germline, CDR1 MNHNS and CDR2 SASEGT. The CDR3 length is 14 residues. CDR3 loop: CASRSHVGNSPLHF. The DNA for the CDR3 is TGTGCCAGCAGGTCCCATGTCGGTAATTCACCCCTCCACTTT.

The chain uses TRBV7-2 and TRBJ1-3, with D perhaps matching TRBD1 (5 bases). Germline-derived CDR1 and CDR2 are SGHTA and FQGNSA. CDR3 length: 16 residues. The V gene lost 2 bases and the J gene lost 0 bases, with 11 bases spanning the gap. As DNA, the CDR3 is TGTGCCAGCAGCTTAATGGACACCCGCTCTGGAAACACCATATATTTT. Translated, it gives CASSLMDTRSGNTIYF.

Remarks on this clone: This same CDR3 is encoded by further DNA sequences in the sample. The J gene is TRBJ1-2, the V gene TRBV20-1; no reliable D call. Trimming pared 6 bases from V and 1 base from J, leaving 3 bases between. The length of the CDR3 is 10 residues. From germline, CDR1 is DFQATT and CDR2 SNEGSKA (reference sequence). CDR3 residues: CSASNYGYTF. As DNA, the CDR3 is TGCAGTGCGAGTAACTATGGCTACACCTTC.

This clone was observed a few times. The CDR3: CASSYTGGEQYF. The CDR3 bases are TGTGCCAGCAGCTACACAGGGGGAGAGCAGTACTTC. The V and J genes are TRBV5-5 and TRBJ2-7, with 8 bases aligning to TRBD1. The germline V gene has CDR1 SGHKS and CDR2 YYEKEE (reference sequence). The CDR3 is made up of 12 amino acids. The V and J ends lost 3 bases and 7 bases, in that order; junction bases with no gene match: 3.

V gene TRBV7-6 combines with J gene TRBJ2-2; 10 bases align to TRBD1. The CDR3 extends over 16 amino acids. From germline, CDR1 is SGHVS and CDR2 FNYEAQ. Germline trimming cut 3 bases from V and 6 bases from J; bases unmatched to any gene: 7. The CDR3: CASSFQTGGVSGELFF. CDR3 DNA sequence: TGTGCCAGCAGCTTCCAGACAGGGGGCGTCTCCGGGGAGCTGTTTTTT.

The chain is built from TRBV6-5 and TRBJ2-1, with D possibly being TRBD2 (6 bases). The germline V and J ends were trimmed by 5 bases and 9 bases, with 14 bases remaining between them. CDR3 size: 13 residues. Germline CDR1 is MNHEY and CDR2 is SVGAGI. CDR3 sequence: CASSRDSYGEQFF. The CDR3 bases are TGTGCCAGCAGTCGGGACTCCTACGGTGAGCAGTTCTTC.

This clone was recorded only once. V and J are TRBV5-8 and TRBJ2-3; D is undetermined. This CDR3 has 12 amino acids. CDR1 is SGHTS, CDR2 YDEGEE, per germline. Trimming shortened V by 6 bases and J by 4 bases, and 9 bases separated the two germline ends. CDR3 sequence (DNA): TGTGCCAGCAACCGTGGGCCAGATACGCAGTATTTT. Its protein product is CASNRGPDTQYF.

This chain uses TRBV18 with TRBJ1-6; D unclear. The CDR3 extends over 14 amino acids. V was clipped by 2 bases and J by 6 bases, with 8 bases between them. CDR1 is KGHSH and CDR2 is LQKENI in the germline V gene. CDR3 region: CASSPGSGNSPLHF. As DNA, the CDR3 is TGTGCCAGCTCACCAGGTTCGGGTAATTCACCCCTCCACTTT.

A few counts support this clone. V usage is TRBV5-1 and J usage is TRBJ1-1; 12 bases are a match to TRBD1. Germline values: CDR1 SGHRS, CDR2 YFSETQ. J was trimmed by 1 base and V by 0 bases; bases with no gene match: 7. CDR3 length equals 18 residues. In DNA, the CDR3 is TGCGCCAGCAGCTTGGTGGGACAGGGGGCTGGGGGGAACACTGAAGCTTTCTTT. Translated, it gives CASSLVGQGAGGNTEAFF.

The V gene is TRBV28, the J gene TRBJ2-7; D is undetermined. Germline lookup yields CDR1 MDHEN and CDR2 SYDVKM. The length of the CDR3 is 14 residues. Trimming cost V 2 bases and J 1 base, with 9 bases left between them. The CDR3: CASSLLTASYEQYF. The CDR3 DNA sequence: TGTGCCAGCAGTTTACTTACCGCGTCCTACGAGCAGTACTTC.

The V call is TRBV28, the J call TRBJ2-7; 8 bases are shared with TRBD1. Unmatched junction bases numbered 5, after V lost 4 bases and J lost 3 bases. Germline CDR1 MDHEN, CDR2 SYDVKM. CDR3 length: 14 residues. The CDR3 DNA follows: TGTGCCAGCAGTTCCCGGGACAGGATCTACGAGCAGTACTTC. This codes for CASSSRDRIYEQYF.

The table lists this clone with a count of one. The rearrangement links TRBV19 to TRBJ1-1; TRBD1 matches at 8 bases. The CDR3 has 14 residues. Looked up from germline, CDR1 is LNHDA and CDR2 is SQIVND (reference sequence). The junction had 9 bases not matched to a gene; V was cut back by 7 bases and J by 5 bases. The CDR3 DNA reads TGTGCCAGTACCGACAGGGGTCGTCGAACTGAAGCTTTCTTT. It specifies CASTDRGRRTEAFF.

The chain is built from TRBV30 and TRBJ1-2, with D perhaps matching TRBD1 (5 bases). V lost 0 bases to trimming and J lost 4 bases, with 12 bases between them. The CDR3 is 14 amino acids. CDR1 and CDR2 (germline): GTSNPN, SVGIG (reference sequence). CDR3 sequence: CAWSVARAAYGYTF. CDR3 sequence (DNA): TGTGCCTGGAGTGTCGCCAGGGCGGCCTATGGCTACACCTTC.

The rearrangement links TRBV7-3 to TRBJ1-1; 7 bases map to TRBD1. Unmatched junction bases numbered 8, after V lost 5 bases and J lost 5 bases. Germline assignment: CDR1 SGHTA and CDR2 FQGTGA. This CDR3 is 14 amino acids long. The CDR3, as DNA: TGTGCCAGCAGCCTACAGGGGTTTGGGACTGAAGCTTTCTTT. Translated, it gives CASSLQGFGTEAFF.

The chain combines TRBV5-1 with TRBJ2-7; TRBD2 agrees at 11 bases. The CDR3 covers 16 residues. CDR1 and CDR2 from the germline V gene are SGHRS and YFSETQ. V was pared by 4 bases and J by 5 bases, with 11 bases of the junction left unmatched. The DNA for the CDR3 is TGCGCCAGCAGCCCCCCGCTAGCGGGGGGCCGGGACGAGCAGTACTTC. Translation gives CASSPPLAGGRDEQYF.

This clone was counted only a few times. The J gene is TRBJ2-1, the V gene TRBV18; possibly TRBD2 for D (5 bases). The germline CDR1 and CDR2 sequences are KGHSH and LQKENI. The V and J ends lost 1 base and 0 bases respectively, with 13 bases between them. The CDR3 sequence is 17 residues long. CDR3 loop: CASSPLRRARSYNEQFF. As DNA, the CDR3 is TGTGCCAGCTCACCACTAAGGCGGGCCCGCTCCTACAATGAGCAGTTCTTC.

This clone was picked up one time. The chain uses TRBV7-9 and TRBJ1-2; tentative D call: TRBD1 (5 bases). V gave up 5 bases and J gave up 3 bases, with 13 bases separating them. The germline V gene has CDR1 SEHNR and CDR2 FQNEAQ (reference sequence). The CDR3 contains 14 residues. DNA for the CDR3: TGTGCCAGCAGCGCGCCCTGGGGGGACTATGGCTACACCTTC. Protein product: CASSAPWGDYGYTF.

The rearrangement links TRBV19 to TRBJ1-6; D is perhaps TRBD1 (5 bases). V lost 1 base and J 3 bases, leaving 7 bases between the germline ends. CDR1 is LNHDA, CDR2 SQIVND, per germline (reference sequence). This CDR3 comprises 15 residues. This CDR3 reads CASSIGGLYNSPLHF. Here the CDR3 DNA reads TGTGCCAGTAGTATAGGGGGCCTCTATAATTCACCCCTCCACTTT.

V usage is TRBV7-9 and J usage is TRBJ2-7, with D maybe TRBD1 (6 bases). Deletions cut 3 bases from V and 3 bases from J, with 6 bases between. The CDR3 totals 12 residues. CDR1 is SEHNR and CDR2 is FQNEAQ in the germline V gene (reference sequence). CDR3 region: CASSLTGYEQYF. CDR3 nucleotides: TGTGCCAGCAGCTTGACAGGCTACGAGCAGTACTTC.

V is TRBV2 and J is TRBJ1-1; D is uncertain. CDR1 and CDR2 from the germline V gene are SNHLY and FYNNEI. V lost 4 bases to trimming and J lost 0 bases, with 9 bases between them. The CDR3 extends over 14 amino acids. The CDR3 protein is CASSGDTMNTEAFF. The CDR3 region has the DNA TGTGCCAGCAGTGGCGACACCATGAACACTGAAGCTTTCTTT.

The V gene is TRBV29-1, the J gene TRBJ1-1, with D unresolved. V dropped 4 bases and J dropped 1 base, with 7 bases sitting between them. This CDR3 comprises 12 residues. Germline CDR1 reads SQVTM; CDR2 reads ANQGSEA. The CDR3 sequence: CSVVGGNTEAFF. Here the CDR3 DNA reads TGCAGCGTTGTTGGAGGGAACACTGAAGCTTTCTTT. Looking up the rest from reference TRBV29-1 and TRBJ1-1 gives the full variable domain: SAVISQKPSRDICQRGTSLTIQCQVDSQVTMMFWYRQQPGQSLTLIATANQGSEATYESGFVIDKFPISRPNLTFSTLTVSNMSPEDSSIYLCSVVGGNTEAFFGQGTRLTVV.

The J gene is TRBJ2-5, the V gene TRBV11-3; D call uncertain. The germline V gene has CDR1 SGHNT and CDR2 YENEEA. V was clipped by 4 bases and J by 6 bases, with 12 bases between them. The CDR3 is 13 residues long. The CDR3 bases are TGTGCCAGCAGCTCCGTCGGCGACAAGACCCAGTACTTC. It is translated as CASSSVGDKTQYF.

This chain uses TRBV5-6 with TRBJ2-5; 7 bases align to TRBD2. CDR1 is SGHDT and CDR2 is YYEEEE in the germline V gene. The CDR3 is made up of 13 amino acids. V lost 4 bases to trimming and J lost 2 bases; unmatched junction nucleotides: 2. DNA of the CDR3: TGTGCCAGCAGCGCCGGGGGGCAAGAGACCCAGTACTTC. It is translated as CASSAGGQETQYF.

The gene calls are TRBV5-1 and TRBJ1-2, with 8 bases fitting TRBD1. Germline assignment: CDR1 SGHRS and CDR2 YFSETQ. This CDR3 has 17 residues. J gave up 2 bases and V 0 bases, and 9 bases lay outside the gene matches. CDR3 nucleotides: TGCGCCAGCAGCTTGGTACCAGGGGGCTTAGGGAACTATGGCTACACCTTC. Translation: CASSLVPGGLGNYGYTF. Combining the CDR3 with reference TRBV5-1 and TRBJ1-2 gives the whole variable domain KAGVTQTPRYLIKTRGQQVTLSCSPISGHRSVSWYQQTPGQGLQFLFEYFSETQRNKGNFPGRFSGRQFSNSRSEMNVSTLELGDSALYLCASSLVPGGLGNYGYTFGSGTRLTVV.

The chain is built from TRBV4-3 and TRBJ1-2; D call uncertain. The germline V gene has CDR1 LGHNA and CDR2 YSLEER. CDR3 size: 17 residues. Trimming shortened V by 2 bases and J by 7 bases, and 23 bases separated the two germline ends. The CDR3 reads CASSQLLQTTTTAGYTF. The CDR3 nucleotides are TGCGCCAGCAGCCAACTTTTGCAGACCACTACGACTGCTGGCTACACCTTC.

The J gene is TRBJ2-2, the V gene TRBV6-4; weak D call: TRBD2 (7 bases). CDR3 length: 16 residues. Per germline, CDR1 MRHNA and CDR2 SNTAGT. The ends were cut back, 0 bases at V and 3 bases at J, with 11 bases in the middle. The CDR3 reads CASSDSEGGDTGELFF. The CDR3 DNA reads TGTGCCAGCAGTGACTCCGAGGGGGGGGACACCGGGGAGCTGTTTTTT.

The rearrangement uses TRBV7-3 and TRBJ2-7, with a possible D match to TRBD1 (6 bases). Germline V gives CDR1 SGHTA, CDR2 FQGTGA. The CDR3 totals 14 residues. V was cut by 5 bases and J by 5 bases, with 16 bases left in between. CDR3 sequence (DNA): TGTGCCAGCAGCCCGGGACACCAGAGCGACGAGCAGTACTTC. Its translation: CASSPGHQSDEQYF.

This clone was seen only once. V is TRBV4-3 and J is TRBJ1-4; D is uncertain. CDR1 and CDR2 from the germline V gene are LGHNA and YSLEER. This CDR3 contains 13 residues. V was cut by 0 bases and J by 17 bases, with 16 bases left in between. CDR3 nucleotides: TGCGCCAGCAGCCAAGATCTAGGGCGGGTATTATTTTTT. It translates to CASSQDLGRVLFF.

This chain connects TRBV7-3 to TRBJ2-2, with D possibly being TRBD2 (6 bases). Germline V gene lookup returns CDR1 SGHTA and CDR2 FQGTGA. The CDR3 totals 15 residues. V dropped 4 bases and J dropped 0 bases, with 9 bases sitting between them. In DNA, the CDR3 is TGTGCCAGCAGCTGGGGAGGTCCGAACACCGGGGAGCTGTTTTTT. Amino acid sequence: CASSWGGPNTGELFF.

The chain uses TRBV7-9 and TRBJ1-1, with TRBD1 as a possible D gene (5 bases). Germline CDR1 reads SEHNR; CDR2 reads FQNEAQ (reference sequence). The CDR3 covers 13 residues. The V end was cut by 5 bases, the J end by 5 bases, with 12 bases between. The DNA of the CDR3 is TGTGCCAGCAGCCCGGGGGGAGGGACTGAAGCTTTCTTT. Translation: CASSPGGGTEAFF.